Listed here are 22 T cell receptor beta chains from one sample, sequenced in a study of cytomegalovirus exposure and HLA in healthy donors. PCR was performed using 60 Vbeta and 13 Jbeta primers. Libraries were prepared by immunoSEQ multiplex PCR; TCRdb keeps only in-frame clonotypes and omits some of them. This table holds roughly 180,000 clones, approximately 9.5% found once. The sequenced sample was PBMCs. The receptors come from a woman in her 30s in good health and CMV-seropositive.

The table lists this clone with a few counts. The V call is TRBV5-1, the J call TRBJ1-5; tentative D call: TRBD1 (6 bases). V was clipped by 10 bases and J by 1 base, with 15 bases between them. The CDR3 loop spans 14 amino acids. From germline, CDR1 is SGHRS and CDR2 YFSETQ. Written as DNA, the CDR3 is TGCGCCCCTCAGATACAGGGAAGCAATCAGCCCCAGCATTTT. Protein product: CAPQIQGSNQPQHF.

The rearrangement uses TRBV9 and TRBJ2-5, with 10 bases fitting TRBD2. V was pared by 0 bases and J by 4 bases, with 3 bases of the junction left unmatched. Germline V lookup: CDR1 SGDLS, CDR2 YYNGEE. This CDR3 contains 15 residues. CDR3 sequence: CASSVELAGLETQYF. The CDR3 nucleotides are TGTGCCAGCAGCGTAGAACTAGCGGGACTAGAGACCCAGTACTTC.

This clone was found a few times. The V and J genes are TRBV5-1 and TRBJ2-5; TRBD2 aligns across 9 bases. The V segment lost 4 bases and the J segment 2 bases; nucleotides outside the gene matches: 15. The CDR3 covers 18 residues. CDR1 and CDR2 from the germline V gene are SGHRS and YFSETQ. CDR3 loop: CASSPLGLAGTLQETQYF. CDR3 DNA sequence: TGCGCCAGCAGCCCCCTCGGGCTAGCGGGGACCCTTCAAGAGACCCAGTACTTC.

J is TRBJ1-5 and V is TRBV27; D is ambiguous. The germline CDR1 and CDR2 sequences are MNHEY and SMNVEV (reference sequence). The V end lost 3 bases, the J end lost 2 bases, and 11 bases lay between the germline ends. This CDR3 contains 15 residues. The CDR3 nucleotides read TGTGCCAGCAGTTTTCAGGCCGGGGGCAATCAGCCCCAGCATTTT. This codes for CASSFQAGGNQPQHF.

The chain uses TRBV15 and TRBJ1-2; 10 bases match TRBD1. V lost 0 bases to trimming and J lost 3 bases; unmatched junction nucleotides: 1. Germline CDR1 reads LNHNV; CDR2 reads YYDKDF (reference sequence). This CDR3 contains 15 residues. Here the CDR3 reads CATSRDGTGDYGYTF. The CDR3 nucleotides read TGTGCCACCAGCAGAGACGGGACAGGGGACTATGGCTACACCTTC.

Only a few counts were recorded for this clone. The rearrangement links TRBV21-1 to TRBJ2-7; the D call TRBD1 from the table was never checked on the DNA. TRBV21-1 is deemed a pseudogene. The CDR3 covers 14 residues. CDR3 nucleotide sequence: TGTGCCAGCAGCAGCGACGGACAGGATTACGAGCAGTACTTC. The encoded protein is CASSSDGQDYEQYF.

This clone was seen a handful of times. At one end the junction does not follow the germline gene, possibly because of a read error. The chain joins TRBV9 to TRBJ1-2; the D gene is possibly TRBD1 (5 bases). The germline V gene encodes CDR1 SGDLS and CDR2 YYNGEE. The length of the CDR3 is 12 residues. CDR3 residues: CASSVAAGRAGF. Written as DNA, the CDR3 is TGTGCCAGCAGCGTAGCCGCAGGGCGCGCTGGCTTC.

The V gene is TRBV7-2, the J gene TRBJ2-3; 7 bases align to TRBD2. The ends lost 1 base at V and 2 bases at J; junction bases unmatched: 9. The CDR3 contains 17 residues. From germline, CDR1 is SGHTA and CDR2 FQGNSA. The CDR3: CASSLVYPSGFTDTQYF. Written as DNA, the CDR3 is TGTGCCAGCAGCTTAGTGTATCCTAGCGGTTTCACAGATACGCAGTATTTT.

V and J are TRBV2 and TRBJ2-7; D is undetermined. Germline CDR1 SNHLY, CDR2 FYNNEI. The germline V and J ends were trimmed by 0 bases and 9 bases, with 12 bases remaining between them. The CDR3 has 13 residues. The CDR3 coding sequence is TGTGCCAGCAGTGAAGCGGTGGAGACTCTGCAGTACTTC. Translation gives CASSEAVETLQYF.

In its sample, this clone was seen a few times. The V gene is TRBV5-4, the J gene TRBJ2-7, with 14 bases matching TRBD2. The junction had 9 bases not matched to a gene; V was cut back by 5 bases and J by 2 bases. This CDR3 contains 17 residues. Germline V CDR1 and CDR2: SGHNT, YYREEE (reference sequence). CDR3 in amino acids: CASRFGLAGGQAYEQYF. Here the CDR3 DNA reads TGTGCCAGCAGGTTTGGACTAGCGGGAGGACAGGCCTACGAGCAGTACTTC.

A remark on this clone: At the DNA level, this CDR3 is encoded by other sequences in the same sample as well. The CDR3 here is CASSERQGRFSYEQYF. CDR3 bases: TGTGCCAGCAGTGAGAGACAGGGAAGATTCTCCTACGAGCAGTACTTC. This sequence joins TRBV6-1 and TRBJ2-7; 7 bases agree with TRBD1. This CDR3 has 16 amino acids. After removal of 3 bases from V and 0 bases from J, the junction contained 8 bases not matched to a gene. Germline CDR1 MNHNS, CDR2 SASEGT.

V gene TRBV9 combines with J gene TRBJ1-2; 7 nucleotides align to TRBD1. The length of the CDR3 is 15 residues. CDR1 and CDR2 from the germline V gene are SGDLS and YYNGEE. With 2 bases clipped from V and 2 bases from J, the junction kept 6 bases outside the gene matches. In nucleotides, the CDR3 is TGTGCCAGCAGCGTGGCCCCGACAGGGAACTATGGCTACACCTTC. It translates to CASSVAPTGNYGYTF.

This clone has only a few counts. The rearrangement links TRBV5-6 to TRBJ2-7; 12 bases map to TRBD2. The CDR3 runs to 16 residues. Losses at the gene ends were 3 bases for V and 1 base for J; bases not matched to a gene: 5. CDR1 is SGHDT and CDR2 is YYEEEE in the germline V gene. CDR3: CASSSSGGVESYEQYF. CDR3 coding DNA: TGTGCCAGCAGCTCTAGCGGGGGGGTCGAGTCCTACGAGCAGTACTTC.

This clone has only a few counts. The rearrangement uses TRBV6-5 and TRBJ2-7, with D possibly matching TRBD1 (5 bases). The CDR3 runs 16 residues. From germline, CDR1 is MNHEY and CDR2 SVGAGI. With 1 base removed from V and 6 bases from J, the gap between germline ends came to 19 bases. For the CDR3, the DNA is TGTGCCAGCAGTTACTTCTCCCGGACACCGAAAGGCGAGCAGTACTTC. It yields the protein CASSYFSRTPKGEQYF.

This chain connects TRBV9 to TRBJ2-7; perhaps TRBD1 as D (6 bases). From germline, CDR1 is SGDLS and CDR2 YYNGEE. The CDR3 runs 16 residues. V was clipped by 3 bases and J by 4 bases, with 20 bases between them. DNA for the CDR3: TGTGCCAGCAGCGCAGGGGCCTCTCCAGGCGGTTACGAGCAGTACTTC. It is translated as CASSAGASPGGYEQYF.

This clone turned up a few times. CDR3: CASSPLVAGEHEQYF. The CDR3 DNA follows: TGCGCCAGCAGCCCACTAGTAGCGGGAGAGCACGAGCAGTACTTC. The chain joins TRBV5-1 to TRBJ2-7; 9 bases are shared with TRBD2. CDR3 length: 15 amino acids. After removal of 4 bases from V and 5 bases from J, the junction contained 10 bases not matched to a gene. Germline-derived CDR1 and CDR2 are SGHRS and YFSETQ.

The chain couples TRBV10-1 to TRBJ2-1, with D possibly being TRBD1 (5 bases). The length of the CDR3 is 11 residues. Germline assignment: CDR1 WNHNN and CDR2 SYGVQD (reference sequence). Trimming took 7 bases from V and 7 from J, leaving 8 bases between them. CDR3 coding DNA: TGCGCCAGCACGCAGGGTAATGAGCAGTTCTTC. As protein: CASTQGNEQFF.

The chain combines TRBV5-6 with TRBJ1-2; the D gene is possibly TRBD1 (5 bases). CDR3 length: 14 residues. Trimming took 2 bases from V and 2 from J, leaving 10 bases between them. The germline gives CDR1 SGHDT, CDR2 YYEEEE. The CDR3 DNA reads as TGTGCCAGCAGCTTCAGGGTATCGAACTATGGCTACACCTTC. As protein: CASSFRVSNYGYTF.

The chain uses TRBV2 and TRBJ1-1; D is unresolved. CDR1 is SNHLY, CDR2 FYNNEI, per germline. Trimming pared 8 bases from V and 2 bases from J, leaving 9 bases between. This CDR3 has 12 residues. This CDR3 reads CASLGLNTEAFF. CDR3 nucleotide sequence: TGTGCCAGCCTAGGACTTAACACTGAAGCTTTCTTT.

The table lists this clone with a few counts. The chain uses TRBV19 and TRBJ2-1; D might be TRBD2 (5 bases). The CDR3 has 11 amino acids. Germline V CDR1 and CDR2: LNHDA, SQIVND (reference sequence). V dropped 6 bases and J dropped 9 bases, with 9 bases sitting between them. DNA for the CDR3: TGTGCCAGTAGGGGTGAGGGTGAGCAGTTCTTC. It yields the protein CASRGEGEQFF.

This clone was found a few times. The chain recombines TRBV28 with TRBJ1-5; TRBD1 matches at 10 bases. V was clipped by 2 bases and J by 2 bases; unmatched bases: 6. CDR3 length equals 17 residues. Germline-derived CDR1 and CDR2 are MDHEN and SYDVKM. CDR3: CASSLRPGQGGNQPQHF. The CDR3 bases are TGTGCCAGCAGTTTAAGGCCTGGACAGGGGGGCAATCAGCCCCAGCATTTT.

This clone appeared a single time. V usage is TRBV5-6 and J usage is TRBJ1-6; weak D call: TRBD1 (6 bases). CDR3 length: 16 amino acids. Trimming removed 0 bases at V and 7 bases at J, with 14 bases between. CDR1 and CDR2 from the germline V gene are SGHDT and YYEEEE. CDR3 nucleotides: TGTGCCAGCAGCTTGGATCAGGGGCGGGGGAATTCACCCCTCCACTTT. This translates into CASSLDQGRGNSPLHF.